Listed here are 10 T cell receptor beta chains from one sample, sequenced in a study of blood T cells in healthy people across ages. Next came a second PCR, run for about 6 to 11 cycles, which used a sample-barcoded 5' primer along with a J-beta primer mix. TCRdb itself ran the 5' RACE reads through MiXCR, one entry per CDR3 protein. The sample lists about 930,000 distinct CDR3 sequences; 25% to 35% were seen once. The data also belong to a second study, concerning T cells of mothers and their children.

The source material was blood. The receptor set was obtained from a woman aged 40-49 years in good health.

This clonotype has only a few counts. The J gene is TRBJ2-7, the V gene TRBV2; TRBD1 is a possible D gene (5 bases). CDR1 is SNHLY, CDR2 FYNNEI, per germline. The CDR3 covers 13 residues. V lost 8 bases and J lost 4, with 15 bases in between. In DNA form, the CDR3 reads TGTGCCAGCCGTAAAGAAACAGGTTACGAGCAGTACTTC. This codes for CASRKETGYEQYF.

This clonotype was counted ten times or more. The chain recombines TRBV5-1 with TRBJ1-2, with TRBD1 matching 8 bases. V lost 3 bases, J lost 8 bases, and 12 bases stayed unmatched. Germline values: CDR1 SGHRS, CDR2 YFSETQ. The CDR3 length is 15 residues. This CDR3 reads CASSYGLQGVGGYTF. DNA for the CDR3: TGCGCCAGCAGCTATGGTTTACAGGGGGTAGGGGGCTACACCTTC.

This clonotype was seen a handful of times. J is TRBJ2-1 and V is TRBV4-1; 9 nucleotides line up with TRBD1. V trimming: 4 bases; J trimming: 5 bases; junction bases outside the gene matches: 12. Per germline, CDR1 MGHRA and CDR2 YSYEKL. The CDR3 runs to 17 residues. For the CDR3, the DNA is TGCGCCAGCAGCCGCTCCGTACAGGGGGCTATGAACAATGAGCAGTTCTTC. Its translation is CASSRSVQGAMNNEQFF.

This clonotype was observed many times. The V and J genes are TRBV4-3 and TRBJ1-5, with 7 bases fitting TRBD1. The germline CDR1 and CDR2 sequences are LGHNA and YSLEER. J was trimmed by 6 bases and V by 0 bases; bases with no gene match: 2. The CDR3 has 14 residues. The CDR3 here is CASSQDSGGQPQHF. The CDR3 DNA reads as TGCGCCAGCAGCCAAGATTCAGGGGGTCAGCCCCAGCATTTT.

The rearrangement uses TRBV2 and TRBJ1-2, with 10 bases that match TRBD1. The V gene's germline CDR1 is SNHLY and CDR2 FYNNEI. V gave up 7 bases and J gave up 4 bases; unmatched junction bases: 9. The CDR3 runs to 15 residues. The CDR3 spells CASILTGTGAYGYTF. The CDR3 DNA reads TGTGCCAGCATTCTGACCGGGACAGGGGCCTATGGCTACACCTTC.

This clonotype was observed many times. The rearrangement joins TRBV12-3 or TRBV12-4 to TRBJ1-5, with 8 bases identical to TRBD1. With V trimmed by 5 bases and J by 6 bases, 9 bases remained unmatched. The CDR3 runs 15 residues. The chain's CDR3 is CASSLGQGAGQPQHF. The DNA of the CDR3 is TGTGCCAGCAGTCTCGGCCAGGGGGCAGGTCAGCCCCAGCATTTT.

There are many counts of this clonotype. The chain carries TRBV4-2 and TRBJ1-1; TRBD1 matches 7 bases. The CDR3 is made up of 14 amino acids. V trimming: 1 base; J trimming: 7 bases; junction bases outside the gene matches: 6. In germline, CDR1 is LGHNA, CDR2 YNFKEQ. DNA of the CDR3: TGTGCCAGCAGCCAAGTCTCCGGGACAGTTGAAGCTTTCTTT. As protein: CASSQVSGTVEAFF.

V gene TRBV12-3 or TRBV12-4 combines with J gene TRBJ1-5; tentative D call: TRBD1 (5 bases). V was shortened by 4 bases and J by 0 bases, with 10 bases between the two germline ends. CDR3 length equals 15 residues. Here the CDR3 reads CASSSQGHSNQPQHF. CDR3 coding DNA: TGTGCCAGCAGTTCGCAAGGACATAGCAATCAGCCCCAGCATTTT.

This clonotype was observed once. This chain joins TRBV29-1 and TRBJ2-4; 9 bases line up with TRBD1. Germline CDR1 and CDR2: SQVTM and ANQGSEA. CDR3 size: 14 residues. Trimming cost V 6 bases and J 6 bases; bases outside gene matches: 9. The CDR3 is CSVEWTGEGNIQYF. The DNA for the CDR3 is TGCAGCGTGGAATGGACAGGGGAGGGAAACATTCAGTACTTC.

This clonotype was observed at least ten times. The V and J genes are TRBV4-3 and TRBJ2-3; 8 bases align to TRBD2. The CDR3 runs to 15 residues. Germline CDR1 reads LGHNA; CDR2 reads YSLEER. Trimming took 1 base from V and 1 from J; bases not matched to a gene: 1. The CDR3 DNA reads as TGCGCCAGCAGCCAAGGAGCGGGGGGCACAGATACGCAGTATTTT. It yields the protein CASSQGAGGTDTQYF.